The 12 T cell receptor beta chains below were found in one sample sequenced in a study of shared clonotypes between healthy human individuals. The table came from immunoSEQ multiplex PCR; TCRdb's copy has only in-frame clones and leaves some out. The table has around 2.5 million clones, under 95% seen once. The specimen sequenced was naive CD4+ T cells from PBMCs. Indicated subset: CD45RA+ positively selected. The receptors stem from a man aged 18 to 29 in good health. Some clones in this sample may be carry-over from other donors' samples.

This sequence joins TRBV28 and TRBJ2-7; 8 nucleotides agree with TRBD1. Looked up from germline, CDR1 is MDHEN and CDR2 is SYDVKM. The CDR3 extends over 12 amino acids. Trimming removed 3 bases from V and 9 bases from J; junction bases left unmatched: 4. CDR3 in DNA: TGTGCCAGCAGTTTGCGACAGGGGAGGCAGTACTTC. It encodes CASSLRQGRQYF.

V and J are TRBV9 and TRBJ2-1; a possible D gene is TRBD1 (6 bases). The germline V and J ends were trimmed by 0 bases and 8 bases, with 12 bases remaining between them. Germline V gene data show CDR1 as SGDLS and CDR2 as YYNGEE. This CDR3 has 14 residues. DNA of the CDR3: TGTGCCAGCAGCGTAGCTCATGGGGGCGATGAGCAGTTCTTC. Protein product: CASSVAHGGDEQFF.

The rearrangement joins TRBV5-1 to TRBJ2-2; TRBD2 agrees at 13 bases. The V gene end was trimmed by 3 bases and the J gene end by 3 bases; junction bases not matched to a gene: 11. CDR3 length: 19 amino acids. Germline CDR1 SGHRS, CDR2 YFSETQ. CDR3 coding DNA: TGCGCCAGCAGCTCCACGGGACTAGCGGGGAGAGCTCACACCGGGGAGCTGTTTTTT. It encodes CASSSTGLAGRAHTGELFF.

The rearrangement joins TRBV29-1 to TRBJ2-5, with D maybe TRBD2 (5 bases). The CDR3 has 12 amino acids. Germline values: CDR1 SQVTM, CDR2 ANQGSEA. The ends were cut back, 4 bases at V and 1 base at J, with 7 bases in the middle. The CDR3 DNA follows: TGCAGCGTTGTCGGGATCCAAGAGACCCAGTACTTC. Translation: CSVVGIQETQYF.

Only a few counts were recorded for this clone. The chain recombines TRBV4-3 with TRBJ1-2; D uncertain. V dropped 0 bases and J dropped 8 bases, with 16 bases sitting between them. Germline V lookup: CDR1 LGHNA, CDR2 YSLEER. The CDR3 is made up of 15 amino acids. The CDR3 DNA reads as TGCGCCAGCAGCCAAGAACCGAGGACCTCCGGCGGCTACACCTTC. Amino acid sequence: CASSQEPRTSGGYTF.

The chain couples TRBV7-9 to TRBJ2-7; 9 positions match TRBD1. V was clipped by 6 bases and J by 2 bases; unmatched bases: 5. Looked up from germline, CDR1 is SEHNR and CDR2 is FQNEAQ (reference sequence). The CDR3 sequence is 14 residues long. CDR3 loop: CASRQTGGTYEQYF. The CDR3 bases are TGTGCCAGCAGACAAACAGGGGGCACCTACGAGCAGTACTTC.

The chain has TRBV25-1 and TRBJ2-4; D unresolved. CDR1 is MGHDK, CDR2 SYGVNS, per germline. Trimming stripped 7 bases from V and 9 bases from J, with 10 bases between. The CDR3 spans 11 residues. CDR3 sequence (DNA): TGTGCCAGCAAAGGGTCAGCCATTCAGTACTTC. It codes for CASKGSAIQYF.

The J gene is TRBJ2-3, the V gene TRBV4-2; 10 nucleotides match TRBD2. The CDR3 consists of 16 residues. Trimming at V came to 0 bases and at J to 4 bases, leaving 4 bases not matched to a gene. The germline V gene has CDR1 LGHNA and CDR2 YNFKEQ. The CDR3 here is CASSQEASGSPDTQYF. For the CDR3, the DNA is TGTGCCAGCAGCCAAGAGGCTAGCGGGAGCCCAGATACGCAGTATTTT.

The chain employs TRBV11-3 and TRBJ2-2; TRBD2 aligns across 10 bases. Per germline, CDR1 SGHNT and CDR2 YENEEA. The CDR3 is 15 residues long. The CDR3 protein is CATSPASGSSGELFF. The CDR3 DNA sequence: TGTGCGACGTCGCCGGCTAGCGGGAGTTCGGGGGAGCTGTTTTTT.

This clone was observed a handful of times. V and J are TRBV4-1 and TRBJ1-1; D is possibly TRBD1 (5 bases). V was cut by 2 bases and J by 4 bases, with 11 bases left in between. Looked up from germline, CDR1 is MGHRA and CDR2 is YSYEKL. The CDR3 has 14 amino acids. For the CDR3, the DNA is TGCGCCAGCAGCCAACCCCGGAGGGGCACTGAAGCTTTCTTT. Residues: CASSQPRRGTEAFF.

The rearrangement links TRBV27 to TRBJ2-7; 9 positions agree with TRBD2. CDR1 and CDR2 (germline): MNHEY, SMNVEV (reference sequence). CDR3 size: 19 residues. The ends lost 4 bases at V and 3 bases at J; junction bases unmatched: 19. The CDR3 reads CASSSPPPRGAGGHYEQYF. As DNA, the CDR3 is TGTGCCAGCAGTTCACCCCCTCCCCGGGGAGCGGGGGGACACTACGAGCAGTACTTC.

CDR3 sequence: CASSPGQITKSGELFF. The DNA of the CDR3 is TGTGCCAGCAGCCCCGGACAGATCACCAAGTCGGGGGAGCTGTTTTTT. The chain recombines TRBV11-2 with TRBJ2-2; tentatively, D is TRBD1 (6 bases). CDR1 and CDR2 (germline): SGHAT, FQNNGV. Trimming removed 5 bases at V and 8 bases at J, with 21 bases between. The CDR3 sequence is 16 residues long.